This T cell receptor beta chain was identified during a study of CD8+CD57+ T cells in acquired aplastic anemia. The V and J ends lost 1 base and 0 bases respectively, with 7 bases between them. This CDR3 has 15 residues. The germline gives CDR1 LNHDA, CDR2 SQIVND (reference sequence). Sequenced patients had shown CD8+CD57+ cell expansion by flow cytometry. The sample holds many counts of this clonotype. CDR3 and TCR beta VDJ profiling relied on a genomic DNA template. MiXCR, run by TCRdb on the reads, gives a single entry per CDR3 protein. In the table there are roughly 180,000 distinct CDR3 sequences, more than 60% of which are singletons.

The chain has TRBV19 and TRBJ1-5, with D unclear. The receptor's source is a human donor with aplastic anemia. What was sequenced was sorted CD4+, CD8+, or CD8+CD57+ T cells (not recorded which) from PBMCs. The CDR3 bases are TGTGCCAGTAGTATAGTACAGTATAGCAATCAGCCCCAGCATTTT. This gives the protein CASSIVQYSNQPQHF.